Below are 9 T cell receptor beta chains sequenced from a single sample in a study of control samples from healthy donors and cancer patients. Using immunoSEQ multiplex PCR, the repertoire was profiled, and TCRdb retains in-frame clones only, with some absent. The sample lists fewer than 85,000 clones, around 93% seen once, with 2.8% in the top ten. Sequencing used blood. The receptors stem from a woman between 25 and 40 years old in good health.

This clone is a singleton in its sample. The identical CDR3 is also encoded by other nucleotide sequences in the sample. The V and J genes are TRBV5-6 and TRBJ1-1; D ambiguous. Germline CDR1 reads SGHDT; CDR2 reads YYEEEE. There are 12 residues in the CDR3. Between the trimmed V and J ends, which lost 3 bases and 4 bases, there was a span of 7 bases. As DNA, the CDR3 is TGTGCCAGCAGCTGGGAGGGCACTGAAGCTTTCTTT. This sequence encodes CASSWEGTEAFF.

The V gene is TRBV10-1, the J gene TRBJ2-3; TRBD2 matches at 9 bases. In germline, CDR1 is WNHNN, CDR2 SYGVQD (reference sequence). The CDR3 spans 15 residues. V shed 3 bases, J shed 4 bases, and the junction held 5 bases outside the gene matches. CDR3 amino acids: CASSDRGGAADTQYF. DNA for the CDR3: TGCGCCAGCAGTGATCGCGGGGGGGCCGCAGATACGCAGTATTTT.

This rearrangement joins TRBV6-6 to TRBJ1-1, with no clear D. The CDR3 sequence is 14 residues long. The V end was cut by 5 bases, the J end by 3 bases, with 13 bases between. CDR1 and CDR2 (germline): MNHNY, SVGAGI (reference sequence). The DNA of the CDR3 is TGTGCCAGCAGTACGATTGGGGTTGACACTGAAGCTTTCTTT. This translates into CASSTIGVDTEAFF.

The CDR3 here is CASSYGNGFYGYTF. DNA of the CDR3: TGTGCCAGCAGTTACGGAAACGGTTTCTATGGCTACACCTTC. V is TRBV6-2 or TRBV6-3 and J is TRBJ1-2; no reliable D call. Trimming took off 2 bases at V and 4 bases at J, with 11 bases between the two ends. CDR1 is MNHEY, CDR2 SVGEGT, per germline. The CDR3 spans 14 residues.

The V and J genes are TRBV20-1 and TRBJ2-3; TRBD2 matches 10 bases. J gave up 4 bases and V 3 bases, and 4 bases lay outside the gene matches. CDR1 and CDR2 (germline): DFQATT, SNEGSKA (reference sequence). The CDR3 totals 14 residues. In DNA form, the CDR3 reads TGCAGTGCTAGTTCCAGCGGGGGGGCAGATACGCAGTATTTT. This sequence encodes CSASSSGGADTQYF.

V gene TRBV7-9 combines with J gene TRBJ1-5; D perhaps matches TRBD1 (5 bases). Between the trimmed V and J ends, which lost 4 bases and 3 bases, there was a span of 13 bases. CDR1 and CDR2 (germline): SEHNR, FQNEAQ (reference sequence). The CDR3 is made up of 15 amino acids. The DNA for the CDR3 is TGTGCCAGCAGCTCTAGCCAGGGTATCAATCAGCCCCAGCATTTT. It translates to CASSSSQGINQPQHF. Filled out from reference TRBV7-9 and TRBJ1-5, the complete variable domain reads DTGVSQNPRHKITKRGQNVTFRCDPISEHNRLYWYRQTLGQGPEFLTYFQNEAQLEKSRLLSDRFSAERPKGSFSTLEIQRTEQGDSAMYLCASSSSQGINQPQHFGDGTRLSIL.

J is TRBJ2-3 and V is TRBV19, with D possibly matching TRBD2 (5 bases). Trimming shortened V by 7 bases and J by 4 bases, and 12 bases separated the two germline ends. The CDR3 sequence is 13 residues long. CDR1 is LNHDA, CDR2 SQIVND, per germline (reference sequence). The CDR3: CASNYGVSDTQYF. The CDR3 region has the DNA TGTGCCAGTAATTACGGGGTGTCAGATACGCAGTATTTT.

V usage is TRBV7-8 and J usage is TRBJ1-2; unclear D gene. V dropped 5 bases and J dropped 7 bases, with 17 bases sitting between them. The CDR3 loop spans 14 amino acids. Germline V gives CDR1 SGHVS, CDR2 FQNEAQ. DNA of the CDR3: TGTGCCAGCAGCCAAGACGCGGGCCTCTCTGGCTACACCTTC. It yields the protein CASSQDAGLSGYTF.

V is TRBV6-1 and J is TRBJ1-1; D uncertain. The CDR3 is 10 amino acids. With 2 bases removed from V and 11 bases from J, the gap between germline ends came to 6 bases. Germline V gene data show CDR1 as MNHNS and CDR2 as SASEGT. As DNA, the CDR3 is TGTGCCAGCAGTGAAACCTTTGCTTTCTTT. The encoded protein is CASSETFAFF.